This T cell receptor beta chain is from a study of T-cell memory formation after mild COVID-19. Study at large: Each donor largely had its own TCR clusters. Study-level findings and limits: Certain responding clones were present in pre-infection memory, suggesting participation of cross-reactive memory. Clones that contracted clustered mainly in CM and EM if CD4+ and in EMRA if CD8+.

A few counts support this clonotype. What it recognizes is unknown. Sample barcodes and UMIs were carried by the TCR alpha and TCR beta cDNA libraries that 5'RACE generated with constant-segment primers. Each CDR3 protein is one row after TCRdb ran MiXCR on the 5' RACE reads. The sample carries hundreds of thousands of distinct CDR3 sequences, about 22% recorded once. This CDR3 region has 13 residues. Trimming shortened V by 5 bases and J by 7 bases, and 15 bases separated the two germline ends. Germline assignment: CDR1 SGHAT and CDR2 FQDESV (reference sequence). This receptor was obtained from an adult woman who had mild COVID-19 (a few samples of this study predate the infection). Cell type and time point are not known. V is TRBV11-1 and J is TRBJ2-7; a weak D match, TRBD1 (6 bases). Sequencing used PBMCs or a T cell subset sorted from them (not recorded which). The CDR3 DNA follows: TGTGCCAGCAGCCCAGACCCAGGGGAAGAGCAGTACTTC. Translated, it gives CASSPDPGEEQYF.